The 29 T cell receptor beta chains reported below all come from one sample, sequenced in a study of OX40 agonist ivuxolimab in advanced cancers. This table comes from immunoSEQ multiplex PCR, and its TCRdb copy is limited to in-frame clones, with some not included. Found here are 15,000 to 20,000 clones, 70% to 90% of them singletons; the top ten hold around 71%. This material consisted of CD4+ or CD8+ T cells sorted from blood, taken in a trial of the OX40 agonist ivuxolimab. The receptor set was obtained from an adult with an advanced solid tumor such as melanoma, head and neck, liver or kidney cancer.

This clone is a singleton in its sample. CDR3 residues: CASSTANEQFF. The CDR3 nucleotides are TGTGCCAGCAGCACAGCCAATGAGCAGTTCTTC. V and J are TRBV7-9 and TRBJ2-1, with no clear D. Germline V gene sequence: CDR1 SEHNR, CDR2 FQNEAQ (reference sequence). Between the trimmed V and J ends, which lost 5 bases and 6 bases, there was a span of 5 bases. This CDR3 has 11 residues.

This clone appeared a single time. The gene calls are TRBV29-1 and TRBJ2-2; 11 bases align to TRBD1. V lost 3 bases and J lost 6; bases outside the gene matches: 15. From germline, CDR1 is SQVTM and CDR2 ANQGSEA. This CDR3 contains 18 residues. The CDR3 loop is CSVEVPARDRGVPGELFF. The CDR3 nucleotides read TGCAGCGTTGAGGTTCCTGCCCGGGACAGGGGGGTTCCCGGGGAGCTGTTTTTT.

J is TRBJ2-3 and V is TRBV7-9, with D hard to call. Looked up from germline, CDR1 is SEHNR and CDR2 is FQNEAQ (reference sequence). This CDR3 has 14 amino acids. V was shortened by 3 bases and J by 0 bases, with 7 bases between the two germline ends. CDR3 nucleotides: TGTGCCAGCAGCTTCGACGGTAGCACAGATACGCAGTATTTT. This gives the protein CASSFDGSTDTQYF.

This chain connects TRBV7-2 to TRBJ2-2; 7 nucleotides line up with TRBD2. V dropped 5 bases and J dropped 4; count of bases not matched to a gene: 4. Germline CDR1 SGHTA, CDR2 FQGNSA. This CDR3 region has 14 residues. CDR3 nucleotides: TGTGCCAGCAGCCCCAGCGGGACCACCGGGGAGCTGTTTTTT. Translation: CASSPSGTTGELFF.

For this clone: The junction and the germline gene differ at one end; a read error may be behind it. V is TRBV5-6 and J is TRBJ1-4; D is ambiguous. Germline assignment: CDR1 SGHDT and CDR2 YYEEEE. The CDR3 loop spans 12 amino acids. Written as DNA, the CDR3 is TGTGCCAGCAGCTTCTTGGGTGAAAAACTGCTTTTT. It is translated as CASSFLGEKLLF.

The chain combines TRBV15 with TRBJ2-3; TRBD2 matches 13 bases. Trimming at V came to 4 bases and at J to 1 base, leaving 5 bases not matched to a gene. This CDR3 region has 17 residues. Germline values: CDR1 LNHNV, CDR2 YYDKDF (reference sequence). Written as DNA, the CDR3 is TGTGCCACCAGCACAGGACTAGCGGGAGTGGGCACAGATACGCAGTATTTT. Translation: CATSTGLAGVGTDTQYF.

A single count supports this clone. The chain uses TRBV4-3 and TRBJ2-3; 7 bases are a match to TRBD2. V was clipped by 4 bases and J by 1 base; unmatched bases: 8. This CDR3 has 16 residues. The germline V gene encodes CDR1 LGHNA and CDR2 YSLEER. The CDR3 reads CASSRWGGDGTDTQYF. CDR3 sequence (DNA): TGCGCCAGCAGCCGCTGGGGGGGGGACGGCACAGATACGCAGTATTTT.

The gene calls are TRBV4-3 and TRBJ1-6; the D gene is possibly TRBD1 (5 bases). This CDR3 is 15 amino acids long. Germline V gene data show CDR1 as LGHNA and CDR2 as YSLEER. V lost 0 bases to trimming and J lost 8 bases, with 11 bases between them. CDR3 coding DNA: TGCGCCAGCAGCCAAGAGGCAGGGTGGGATTCACCCCTCCACTTT. Its translation: CASSQEAGWDSPLHF.

The chain recombines TRBV4-1 with TRBJ2-5, with TRBD1 matching 7 bases. The V gene's germline CDR1 is MGHRA and CDR2 YSYEKL. The CDR3 consists of 14 residues. V shed 4 bases, J shed 1 base, and the junction held 3 bases outside the gene matches. The CDR3 DNA reads as TGCGCCAGCAGCCCCCGACAGGGCCAAGAGACCCAGTACTTC. This translates into CASSPRQGQETQYF.

The chain employs TRBV9 and TRBJ1-2; TRBD1 agrees at 7 bases. The germline V gene encodes CDR1 SGDLS and CDR2 YYNGEE. V shed 0 bases and J 6 bases; nucleotides not matched to a gene: 5. The CDR3 is 14 amino acids. DNA of the CDR3: TGTGCCAGCAGCGTAGGGGAGGGGGCGGATGGCTACACCTTC. The encoded protein is CASSVGEGADGYTF.

V usage is TRBV6-5 and J usage is TRBJ1-1; unclear D gene. The germline gives CDR1 MNHEY, CDR2 SVGAGI. The length of the CDR3 is 13 residues. V dropped 6 bases and J dropped 5 bases, with 13 bases sitting between them. CDR3 region: CASSRPAATEAFF. The DNA of the CDR3 is TGTGCCAGCAGCCGGCCGGCGGCTACTGAAGCTTTCTTT.

This sequence joins TRBV19 and TRBJ2-7, with 7 nucleotides matching TRBD2. The CDR3 loop spans 13 amino acids. Germline trimming cut 4 bases from V and 2 bases from J; bases unmatched to any gene: 2. CDR1 LNHDA and CDR2 SQIVND come from the germline V gene (reference sequence). The CDR3 sequence is CASSRRGTYEQYF. The DNA of the CDR3 is TGTGCCAGTAGTAGGCGGGGGACCTACGAGCAGTACTTC.

The CDR3 nucleotides are TGTGCCAGCGGCCTGGGGGGGGCCTCAGATACGCAGTATTTT. This translates into CASGLGGASDTQYF. This rearrangement joins TRBV6-4 to TRBJ2-3; tentative D call: TRBD2 (7 bases). From germline, CDR1 is MRHNA and CDR2 SNTAGT. Between the trimmed V and J ends, which lost 8 bases and 4 bases, there was a span of 16 bases. There are 14 residues in the CDR3.

This chain joins TRBV11-2 and TRBJ1-3; D uncertain. The CDR3 runs to 12 residues. Germline V gene sequence: CDR1 SGHAT, CDR2 FQNNGV. V dropped 5 bases and J dropped 4 bases, with 6 bases sitting between them. CDR3 residues: CASSHGGNTIYF. Written as DNA, the CDR3 is TGTGCCAGCAGCCACGGGGGAAACACCATATATTTT.

The V gene is TRBV6-5, the J gene TRBJ2-5; D unclear. Trimming took 2 bases from V and 1 from J, leaving 5 bases between them. The germline V gene encodes CDR1 MNHEY and CDR2 SVGAGI. CDR3 length: 13 residues. The CDR3 is CASSYSSQETQYF. The DNA for the CDR3 is TGTGCCAGCAGTTACAGCTCCCAAGAGACCCAGTACTTC.

The chain couples TRBV5-6 to TRBJ2-2; D might be TRBD2 (5 bases). The CDR3 sequence is 14 residues long. CDR1 is SGHDT, CDR2 YYEEEE, per germline. Trimming left V 2 bases short and J 4 bases short, with 9 bases between. The chain's CDR3 is CASSFLRATGELFF. The CDR3 coding sequence is TGTGCCAGCAGCTTCCTGAGGGCCACCGGGGAGCTGTTTTTT. The entire variable domain, with the rest obtained from reference TRBV5-6 and TRBJ2-2, is as follows: DAGVTQSPTHLIKTRGQQVTLRCSPKSGHDTVSWYQQALGQGPQFIFQYYEEEERQRGNFPDRFSGHQFPNYSSELNVNALLLGDSALYLCASSFLRATGELFFGEGSRLTVL.

The chain joins TRBV6-6 to TRBJ2-1; possibly TRBD2 for D (6 bases). CDR1 MNHNY and CDR2 SVGAGI come from the germline V gene (reference sequence). This CDR3 has 11 amino acids. V lost 6 bases to trimming and J lost 6 bases, with 6 bases between them. The CDR3 bases are TGTGCCAGCAGGCGGGGCAATGAGCAGTTCTTC. It specifies CASRRGNEQFF.

This sequence joins TRBV6-5 and TRBJ2-7; unclear D gene. The V and J ends lost 4 bases and 5 bases respectively, with 12 bases between them. The CDR3 contains 13 residues. CDR1 and CDR2 (germline): MNHEY, SVGAGI. CDR3 region: CASSSTWPNEQYF. The CDR3, as DNA: TGTGCCAGCAGTTCCACGTGGCCCAACGAGCAGTACTTC.

The chain joins TRBV4-3 to TRBJ2-7, with a weak D call TRBD2 (5 bases). The CDR3 has 15 residues. CDR1 is LGHNA and CDR2 is YSLEER in the germline V gene. The V gene lost 2 bases and the J gene lost 3 bases, with 14 bases spanning the gap. The CDR3 is CASSQLGVPNYEQYF. The DNA of the CDR3 is TGCGCCAGCAGCCAATTGGGAGTCCCCAACTACGAGCAGTACTTC.

The rearrangement links TRBV9 to TRBJ2-1; D might be TRBD2 (5 bases). V was clipped by 0 bases and J by 4 bases, with 8 bases between them. Germline-derived CDR1 and CDR2 are SGDLS and YYNGEE. The CDR3 runs 14 residues. In DNA form, the CDR3 reads TGTGCCAGCAGCGTAGGACGGGATTACAATGAGCAGTTCTTC. This sequence encodes CASSVGRDYNEQFF. Variable domain in full (rest from reference TRBV9 and TRBJ2-1): DSGVTQTPKHLITATGQRVTLRCSPRSGDLSVYWYQQSLDQGLQFLIQYYNGEERAKGNILERFSAQQFPDLHSELNLSSLELGDSALYFCASSVGRDYNEQFFGPGTRLTVL.

The chain is built from TRBV2 and TRBJ2-3, with D maybe TRBD1 (6 bases). The V and J ends lost 2 bases and 6 bases respectively, with 15 bases between them. Germline CDR1 reads SNHLY; CDR2 reads FYNNEI. The CDR3 consists of 15 residues. The CDR3 region is CASSEWQGQGDTQYF. For the CDR3, the DNA is TGTGCCAGCAGTGAATGGCAGGGGCAGGGTGATACGCAGTATTTT.

The chain is built from TRBV6-5 and TRBJ2-2; 8 bases line up with TRBD2. After removal of 3 bases from V and 4 bases from J, the junction contained 4 bases not matched to a gene. CDR1 and CDR2 (germline): MNHEY, SVGAGI. This CDR3 is 15 amino acids long. CDR3: CASSYRGGLTGELFF. The CDR3 bases are TGTGCCAGCAGTTATCGCGGGGGGCTCACCGGGGAGCTGTTTTTT.

The count of this clone is one. The CDR3 sequence: CASSQYQGLGYGYTF. In DNA, the CDR3 is TGCGCCAGCAGCCAATATCAGGGACTAGGCTATGGCTACACCTTC. The chain has TRBV4-3 and TRBJ1-2; perhaps TRBD1 as D (5 bases). This CDR3 comprises 15 residues. CDR1 is LGHNA and CDR2 is YSLEER in the germline V gene. V lost 2 bases, J lost 4 bases, and 14 bases lay in between.

This chain joins TRBV7-2 and TRBJ2-7; D may correspond to TRBD1 or TRBD2 (6 bases each). The germline V gene has CDR1 SGHTA and CDR2 FQGNSA. Trimming removed 8 bases from V and 6 bases from J, with 20 bases in between. The CDR3 totals 14 residues. CDR3 protein: CASPTGARPSEQYF. The CDR3 nucleotides are TGTGCCAGCCCCACGGGGGCGCGTCCCTCCGAGCAGTACTTC. The full variable domain, its missing parts supplied by reference TRBV7-2 and TRBJ2-7, is GAGVSQSPSNKVTEKGKDVELRCDPISGHTALYWYRQSLGQGLEFLIYFQGNSAPDKSGLPSDRFSAERTGGSVSTLTIQRTQQEDSAVYLCASPTGARPSEQYFGPGTRLTVT.

The rearrangement links TRBV4-3 to TRBJ2-7; D unresolved. Per germline, CDR1 LGHNA and CDR2 YSLEER. The V end lost 0 bases, the J end lost 2 bases, and 14 bases lay between the germline ends. The CDR3 runs to 16 residues. The CDR3 loop is CASSQEKHRPAYEQYF. Written as DNA, the CDR3 is TGCGCCAGCAGCCAAGAAAAACACCGCCCCGCCTACGAGCAGTACTTC.

By share of the sample, this clone is medium-sized (0.01 to 0.1%). The gene calls are TRBV19 and TRBJ2-7; D is uncertain. Germline CDR1 reads LNHDA; CDR2 reads SQIVND (reference sequence). This CDR3 region has 14 residues. V lost 4 bases and J lost 0, with 10 bases in between. The CDR3 spells CASSTSVGSYEQYF. The CDR3 DNA sequence: TGTGCCAGTAGTACGTCGGTGGGCTCCTACGAGCAGTACTTC.

This chain joins TRBV18 and TRBJ2-7; the match to TRBD1 covers 8 bases. V lost 8 bases, J lost 2 bases, and 11 bases stayed unmatched. Germline V lookup: CDR1 KGHSH, CDR2 LQKENI. The length of the CDR3 is 15 residues. The CDR3 bases are TGTGCCAGCAAGGGGGGACAGGCCAACCCCTACGAGCAGTACTTC. Protein: CASKGGQANPYEQYF.

V and J are TRBV6-4 and TRBJ2-3, with TRBD2 matching over 10 bases. Germline values: CDR1 MRHNA, CDR2 SNTAGT. The ends lost 5 bases at V and 6 bases at J; junction bases unmatched: 5. The length of the CDR3 is 14 residues. The CDR3 region has the DNA TGTGCCAGCAGTCCTAGCGGGGGAATGGATACGCAGTATTTT. It encodes CASSPSGGMDTQYF.

The V gene is TRBV30, the J gene TRBJ2-1; D uncertain. V dropped 2 bases and J dropped 8 bases, with 4 bases sitting between them. Germline loops: CDR1 GTSNPN, CDR2 SVGIG (reference sequence). There are 10 residues in the CDR3. This CDR3 is CAWSTDEQFF. In nucleotides, the CDR3 is TGTGCCTGGAGTACGGATGAGCAGTTCTTC.